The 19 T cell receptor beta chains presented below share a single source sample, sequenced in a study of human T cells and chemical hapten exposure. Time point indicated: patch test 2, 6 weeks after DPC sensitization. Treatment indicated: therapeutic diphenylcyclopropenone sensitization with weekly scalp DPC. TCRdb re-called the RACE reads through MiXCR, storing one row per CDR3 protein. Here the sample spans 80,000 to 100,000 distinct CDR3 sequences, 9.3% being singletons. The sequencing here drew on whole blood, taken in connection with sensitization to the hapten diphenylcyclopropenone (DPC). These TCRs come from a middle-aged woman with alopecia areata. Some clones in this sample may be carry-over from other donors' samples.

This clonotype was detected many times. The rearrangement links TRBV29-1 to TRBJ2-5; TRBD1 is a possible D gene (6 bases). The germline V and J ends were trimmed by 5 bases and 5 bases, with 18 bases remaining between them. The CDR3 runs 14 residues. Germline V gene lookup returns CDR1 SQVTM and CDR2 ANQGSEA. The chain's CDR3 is CSVTHSDSWETQYF. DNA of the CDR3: TGCAGCGTTACACACTCGGACAGCTGGGAGACCCAGTACTTC.

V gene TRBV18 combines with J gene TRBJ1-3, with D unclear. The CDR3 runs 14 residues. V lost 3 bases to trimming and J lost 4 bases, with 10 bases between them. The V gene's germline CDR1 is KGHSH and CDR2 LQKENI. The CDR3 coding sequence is TGTGCCAGCTCACCGGTTCCGGAAGGAAACACCATATATTTT. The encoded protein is CASSPVPEGNTIYF.

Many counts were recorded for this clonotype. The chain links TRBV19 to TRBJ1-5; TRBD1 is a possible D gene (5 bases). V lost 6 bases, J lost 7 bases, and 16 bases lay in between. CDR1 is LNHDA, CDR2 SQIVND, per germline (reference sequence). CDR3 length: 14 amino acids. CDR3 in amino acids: CASSYRAGRQPQHF. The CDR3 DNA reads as TGTGCCAGTAGCTACCGGGCAGGGAGGCAGCCCCAGCATTTT.

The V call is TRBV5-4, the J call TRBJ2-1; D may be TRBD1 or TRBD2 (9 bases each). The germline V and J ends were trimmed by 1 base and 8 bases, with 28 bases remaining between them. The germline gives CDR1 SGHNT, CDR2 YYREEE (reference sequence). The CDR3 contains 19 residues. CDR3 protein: CASSLRRQGGTSSRDEQFF. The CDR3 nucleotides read TGTGCCAGCAGCTTGAGGCGACAGGGGGGGACTAGCAGTAGGGATGAGCAGTTCTTC.

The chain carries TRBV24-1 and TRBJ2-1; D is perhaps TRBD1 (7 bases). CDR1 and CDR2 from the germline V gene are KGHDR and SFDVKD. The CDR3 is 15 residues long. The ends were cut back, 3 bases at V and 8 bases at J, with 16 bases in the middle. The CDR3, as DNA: TGTGCCACCAGTGATACGGGACAGAGGGGGGATGAGCAGTTCTTC. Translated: CATSDTGQRGDEQFF.

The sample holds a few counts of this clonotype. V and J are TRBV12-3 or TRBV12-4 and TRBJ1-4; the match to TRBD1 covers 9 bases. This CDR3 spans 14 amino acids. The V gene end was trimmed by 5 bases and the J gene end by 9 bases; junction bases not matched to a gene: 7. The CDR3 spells CASSNRDRAKKLFF. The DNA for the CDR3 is TGTGCCAGCAGTAACCGGGACAGGGCAAAAAAACTGTTTTTT.

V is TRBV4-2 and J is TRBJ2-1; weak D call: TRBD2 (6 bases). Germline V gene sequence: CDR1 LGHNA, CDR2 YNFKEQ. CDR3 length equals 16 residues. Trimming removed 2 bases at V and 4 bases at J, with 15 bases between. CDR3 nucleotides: TGTGCCAGCAGCCAACATCTAGCGCAGCCGTACAATGAGCAGTTCTTC. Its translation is CASSQHLAQPYNEQFF.

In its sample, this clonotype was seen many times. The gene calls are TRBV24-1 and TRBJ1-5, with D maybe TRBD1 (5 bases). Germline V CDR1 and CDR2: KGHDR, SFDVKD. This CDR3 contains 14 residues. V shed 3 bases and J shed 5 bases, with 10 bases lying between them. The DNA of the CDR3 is TGTGCCACCAGTGATGACAGAGTTTATCAGCCCCAGCATTTT. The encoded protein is CATSDDRVYQPQHF.

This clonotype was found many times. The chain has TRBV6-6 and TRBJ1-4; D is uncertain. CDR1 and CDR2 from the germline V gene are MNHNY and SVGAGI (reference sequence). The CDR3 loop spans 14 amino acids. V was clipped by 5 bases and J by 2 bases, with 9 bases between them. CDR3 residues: CASSPTSTNEKLFF. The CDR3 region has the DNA TGTGCCAGCAGTCCTACTAGCACTAATGAAAAACTGTTTTTT.

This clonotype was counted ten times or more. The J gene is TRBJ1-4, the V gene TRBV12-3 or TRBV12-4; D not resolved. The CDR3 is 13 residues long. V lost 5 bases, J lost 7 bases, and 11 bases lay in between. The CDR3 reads CASSVRLGEKLFF. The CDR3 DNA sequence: TGTGCCAGCAGTGTCCGTTTGGGTGAAAAACTGTTTTTT.

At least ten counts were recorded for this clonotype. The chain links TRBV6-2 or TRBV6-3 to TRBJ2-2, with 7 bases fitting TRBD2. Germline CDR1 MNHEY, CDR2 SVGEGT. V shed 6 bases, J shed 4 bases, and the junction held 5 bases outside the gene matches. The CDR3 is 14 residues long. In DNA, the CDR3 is TGTGCCAGCAGGCAGGGACTACCCACCGGGGAGCTGTTTTTT. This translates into CASRQGLPTGELFF.

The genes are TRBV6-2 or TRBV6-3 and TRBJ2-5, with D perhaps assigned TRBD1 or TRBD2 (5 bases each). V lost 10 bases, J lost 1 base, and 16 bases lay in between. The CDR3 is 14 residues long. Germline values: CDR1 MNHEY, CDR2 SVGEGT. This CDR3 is CATRPGTGQETQYF. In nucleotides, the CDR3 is TGTGCCACCAGGCCAGGGACGGGCCAAGAGACCCAGTACTTC.

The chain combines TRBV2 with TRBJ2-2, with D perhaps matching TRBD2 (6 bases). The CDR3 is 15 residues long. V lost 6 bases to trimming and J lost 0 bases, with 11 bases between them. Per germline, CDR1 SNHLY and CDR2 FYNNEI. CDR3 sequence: CASRPSAANTGELFF. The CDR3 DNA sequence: TGTGCCAGCAGGCCTAGCGCCGCGAACACCGGGGAGCTGTTTTTT.

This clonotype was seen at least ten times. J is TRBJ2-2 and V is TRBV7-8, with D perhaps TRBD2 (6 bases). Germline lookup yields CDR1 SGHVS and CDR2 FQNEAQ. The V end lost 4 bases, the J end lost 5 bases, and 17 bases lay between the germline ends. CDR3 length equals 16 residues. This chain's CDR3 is CASSYGGQGYTGELFF. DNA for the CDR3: TGTGCCAGCAGCTACGGGGGTCAGGGCTATACCGGGGAGCTGTTTTTT.

This chain's CDR3 is CASRTLPTETQYF. CDR3 nucleotides: TGTGCCAGCAGGACACTTCCCACAGAGACCCAGTACTTC. The V call is TRBV27, the J call TRBJ2-5, with D uncertain. V gave up 6 bases and J gave up 4 bases, with 12 bases separating them. Germline V gene lookup returns CDR1 MNHEY and CDR2 SMNVEV (reference sequence). The CDR3 runs to 13 residues.

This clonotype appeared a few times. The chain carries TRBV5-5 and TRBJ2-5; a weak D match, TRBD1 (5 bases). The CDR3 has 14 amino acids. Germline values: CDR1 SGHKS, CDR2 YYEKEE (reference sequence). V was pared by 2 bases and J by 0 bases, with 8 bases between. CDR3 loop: CASSLGDNQETQYF. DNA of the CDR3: TGTGCCAGCAGCTTAGGGGATAACCAAGAGACCCAGTACTTC.

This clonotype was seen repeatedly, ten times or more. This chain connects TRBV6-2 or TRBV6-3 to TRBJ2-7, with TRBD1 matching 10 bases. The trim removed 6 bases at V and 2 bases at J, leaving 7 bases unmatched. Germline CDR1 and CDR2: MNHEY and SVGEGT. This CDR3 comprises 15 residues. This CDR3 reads CASRDFGTGAYEQYF. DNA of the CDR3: TGTGCCAGCAGGGATTTCGGGACAGGGGCCTACGAGCAGTACTTC.

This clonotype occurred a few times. The CDR3, as DNA: TGTGCCAGCAGCCCCTTCGGAAACACCATATATTTT. Protein: CASSPFGNTIYF. The V gene is TRBV28, the J gene TRBJ1-3; no reliable D call. CDR3 length: 12 amino acids. Per germline, CDR1 MDHEN and CDR2 SYDVKM. The ends were cut back, 6 bases at V and 4 bases at J, with 7 bases in the middle.

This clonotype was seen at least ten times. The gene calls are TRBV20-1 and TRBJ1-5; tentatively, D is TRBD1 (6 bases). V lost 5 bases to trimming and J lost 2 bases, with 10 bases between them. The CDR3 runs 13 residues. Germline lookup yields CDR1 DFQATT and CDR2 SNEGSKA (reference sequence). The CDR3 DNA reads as TGCAGTGCTTCGGACAGCGGCAATCAGCCCCAGCATTTT. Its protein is CSASDSGNQPQHF.